This TCR beta chain was identified in a study of CD8+ T cells in alopecia areata. cDNA serving as the sequencing template came from extracted, reverse transcribed RNA. Profiled with immunoSEQ multiplex PCR; TCRdb holds only in-frame clones, not every one. The data contain 110,000 or so clones, roughly three fifths of them singletons. This CDR3 contains 14 residues. Trimming took 3 bases from V and 2 from J; bases not matched to a gene: 4. Per germline, CDR1 SQVTM and CDR2 ANQGSEA. Treatment indicated: oral pan-JAK inhibitor, 5-10 mg twice daily. The rearrangement links TRBV29-1 to TRBJ2-3; 8 nucleotides align to TRBD2. Sequencing was performed on CD4+ T cells sorted from blood, taken at week 24, from a patient treated with tofacitinib. The TCR comes from a human donor with alopecia areata. CDR3 amino acids: CSVERGAYTDTQYF. The DNA for the CDR3 is TGCAGCGTTGAGCGGGGGGCCTACACAGATACGCAGTATTTT.